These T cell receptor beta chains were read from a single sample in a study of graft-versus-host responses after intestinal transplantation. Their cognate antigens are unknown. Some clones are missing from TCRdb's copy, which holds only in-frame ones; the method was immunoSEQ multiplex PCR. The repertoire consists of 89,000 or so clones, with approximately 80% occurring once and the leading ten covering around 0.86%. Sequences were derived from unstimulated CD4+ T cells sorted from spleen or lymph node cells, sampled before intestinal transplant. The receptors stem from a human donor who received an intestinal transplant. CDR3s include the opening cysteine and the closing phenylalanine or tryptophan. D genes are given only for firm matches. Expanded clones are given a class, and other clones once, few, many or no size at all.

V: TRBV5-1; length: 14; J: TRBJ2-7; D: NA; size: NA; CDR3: CASSPEAVTREQYF; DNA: TGCGCCAGCAGCCCCGAGGCCGTAACTCGCGAGCAGTACTTC
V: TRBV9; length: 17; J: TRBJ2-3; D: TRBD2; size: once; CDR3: CASSDQSGSLLSDTQYF; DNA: TGTGCCAGCAGCGACCAGAGCGGGAGCCTATTGTCAGATACGCAGTATTTT
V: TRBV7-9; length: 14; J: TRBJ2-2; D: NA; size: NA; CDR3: CASSLRGGTGELFF; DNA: TGTGCCAGCAGCTTACGGGGAGGCACCGGGGAGCTGTTTTTT
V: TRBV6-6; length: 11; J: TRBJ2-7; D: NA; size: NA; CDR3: CASSYVRDWYF; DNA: TGTGCCAGCAGTTACGTTCGGGATTGGTACTTC
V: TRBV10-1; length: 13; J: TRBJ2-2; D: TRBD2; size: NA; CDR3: CASSVRAGAELFF; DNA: TGCGCCAGCAGTGTTCGAGCGGGAGCGGAGCTGTTTTTT
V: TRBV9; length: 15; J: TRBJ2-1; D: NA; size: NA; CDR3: CASSVAGGSYNEQFF; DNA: TGTGCCAGCAGCGTAGCCGGTGGGAGCTACAATGAGCAGTTCTTC
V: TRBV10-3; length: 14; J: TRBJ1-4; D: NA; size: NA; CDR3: CAISSGAGDEKLFF; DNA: TGTGCCATCAGTAGTGGGGCAGGGGATGAAAAACTGTTTTTT
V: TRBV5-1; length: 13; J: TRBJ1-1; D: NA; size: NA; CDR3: CASSFSQDTEAFF; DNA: TGCGCCAGCAGCTTCAGCCAGGACACTGAAGCTTTCTTT
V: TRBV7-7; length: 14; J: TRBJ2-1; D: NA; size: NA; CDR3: CASSLSYRVNEQFF; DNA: TGTGCTAGCAGCTTATCGTACAGGGTCAATGAGCAGTTCTTC
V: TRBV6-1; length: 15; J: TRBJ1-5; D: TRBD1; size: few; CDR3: CASSSGTGYNQPQHF; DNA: TGTGCCAGCAGTTCCGGGACAGGGTACAATCAGCCCCAGCATTTT
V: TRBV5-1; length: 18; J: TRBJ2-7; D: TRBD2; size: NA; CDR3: CASSLVRLAGSSAYEQYF; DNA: TGCGCCAGCAGCTTGGTTAGGCTAGCGGGTTCGTCGGCCTACGAGCAGTACTTC
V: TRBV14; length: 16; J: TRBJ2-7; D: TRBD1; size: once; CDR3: CASSRLDRAKAYEQYF; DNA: TGTGCCAGCAGCCGCCTGGACAGGGCGAAAGCTTACGAGCAGTACTTC
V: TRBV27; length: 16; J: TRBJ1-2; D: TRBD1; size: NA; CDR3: CASSLKGASLNYGYTF; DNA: TGTGCCAGCAGTTTAAAGGGGGCTTCACTTAACTATGGCTACACCTTC
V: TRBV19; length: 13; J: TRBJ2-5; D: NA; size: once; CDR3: CASSKDVEETQYF; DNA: TGTGCCAGTAGTAAAGACGTCGAAGAGACCCAGTACTTC
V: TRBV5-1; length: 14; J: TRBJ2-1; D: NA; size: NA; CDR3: CASSFRGTYNEQFF; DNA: TGCGCCAGCAGCTTTCGGGGGACCTACAATGAGCAGTTCTTC
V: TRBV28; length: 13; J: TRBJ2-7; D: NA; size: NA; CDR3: CASSLRRDDEQYF; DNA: TGTGCCAGCAGTTTGAGGCGGGACGACGAGCAGTACTTC
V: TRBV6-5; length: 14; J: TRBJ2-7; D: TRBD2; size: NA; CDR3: CASSYGLAVDEQYF; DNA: TGTGCCAGCAGTTACGGACTAGCGGTCGACGAGCAGTACTTC
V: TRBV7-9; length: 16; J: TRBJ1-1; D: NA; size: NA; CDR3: CASSYSRGGGGTEAFF; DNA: TGTGCCAGCAGCTATAGCCGGGGTGGGGGAGGCACTGAAGCTTTCTTT
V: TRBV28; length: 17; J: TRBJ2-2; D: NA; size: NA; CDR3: CASSFFSVRLNTGELFF; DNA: TGTGCCAGCAGTTTTTTTAGCGTACGGTTGAACACCGGGGAGCTGTTTTTT
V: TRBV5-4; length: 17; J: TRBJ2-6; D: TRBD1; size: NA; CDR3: CASSFPGQVSGANVLTF; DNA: TGTGCCAGCAGCTTCCCGGGACAGGTCTCTGGGGCCAACGTCCTGACTTTC
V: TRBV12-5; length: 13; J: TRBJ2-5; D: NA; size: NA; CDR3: CASGASGGETQYF; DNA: TGTGCTAGTGGAGCATCAGGGGGGGAGACCCAGTACTTC
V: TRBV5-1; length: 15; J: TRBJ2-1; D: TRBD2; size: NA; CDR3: CASSFGTSGANEQFF; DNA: TGCGCCAGCAGCTTCGGGACTAGCGGGGCCAATGAGCAGTTCTTC
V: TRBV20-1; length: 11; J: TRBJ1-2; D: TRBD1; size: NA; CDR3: CSASQGPGYTF; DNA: TGCAGTGCCTCACAGGGGCCTGGCTACACCTTC
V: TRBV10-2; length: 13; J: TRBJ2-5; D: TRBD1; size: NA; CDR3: CASRTGALETQYF; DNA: TGCGCCAGCCGAACAGGGGCCCTGGAGACCCAGTACTTC
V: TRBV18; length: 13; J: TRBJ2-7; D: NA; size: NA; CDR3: CASSPPDSYEQYF; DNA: TGTGCCAGCTCACCACCGGACAGTTACGAGCAGTACTTC
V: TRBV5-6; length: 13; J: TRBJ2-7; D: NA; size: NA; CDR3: CASSLVGVNEQYF; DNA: TGTGCCAGCAGCTTGGTAGGGGTCAACGAGCAGTACTTC
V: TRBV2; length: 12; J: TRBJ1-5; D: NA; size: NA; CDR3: CASSTDFQPQHF; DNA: TGTGCCAGCAGTACAGATTTCCAGCCCCAGCATTTT
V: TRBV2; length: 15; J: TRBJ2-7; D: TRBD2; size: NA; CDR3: CASKSNGGGAYEQYF; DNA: TGTGCCAGCAAGAGCAACGGCGGGGGGGCTTACGAGCAGTACTTC
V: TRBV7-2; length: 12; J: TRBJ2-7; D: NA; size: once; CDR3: CASSLRHGEQYF; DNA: TGTGCCAGCAGCCTTAGACACGGCGAGCAGTACTTC
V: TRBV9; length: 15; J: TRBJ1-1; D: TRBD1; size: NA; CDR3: CASSPVTGGETEAFF; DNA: TGTGCCAGCAGCCCTGTGACAGGGGGCGAGACTGAAGCTTTCTTT
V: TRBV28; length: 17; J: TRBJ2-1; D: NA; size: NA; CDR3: CASSPLGGGDSYNEQFF; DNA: TGTGCCAGCAGTCCCCTCGGAGGTGGGGACTCCTACAATGAGCAGTTCTTC